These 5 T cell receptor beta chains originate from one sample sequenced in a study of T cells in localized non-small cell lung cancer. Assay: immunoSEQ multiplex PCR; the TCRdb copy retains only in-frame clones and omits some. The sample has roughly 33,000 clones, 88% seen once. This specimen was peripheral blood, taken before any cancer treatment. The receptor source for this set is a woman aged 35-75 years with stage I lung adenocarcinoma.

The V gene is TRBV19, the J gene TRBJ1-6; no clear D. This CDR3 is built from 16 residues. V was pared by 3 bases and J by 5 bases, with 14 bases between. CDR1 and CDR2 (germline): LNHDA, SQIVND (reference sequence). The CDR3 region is CASSIGRTRHNSPLHF. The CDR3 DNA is TGTGCCAGTAGTATTGGAAGGACCCGACATAATTCACCCCTCCACTTT.

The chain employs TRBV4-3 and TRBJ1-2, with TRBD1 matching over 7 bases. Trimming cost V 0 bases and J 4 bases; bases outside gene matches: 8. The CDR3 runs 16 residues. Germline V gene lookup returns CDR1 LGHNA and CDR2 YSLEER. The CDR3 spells CASSQDHEGAIYGYTF. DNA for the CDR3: TGCGCCAGCAGCCAAGATCATGAGGGGGCGATCTATGGCTACACCTTC.

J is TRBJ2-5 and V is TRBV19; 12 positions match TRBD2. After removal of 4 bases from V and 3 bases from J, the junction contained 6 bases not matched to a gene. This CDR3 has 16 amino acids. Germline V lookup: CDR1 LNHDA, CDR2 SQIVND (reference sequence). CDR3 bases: TGTGCCAGTAGTACTCGACTAGCGGGGGTGGAAGAGACCCAGTACTTC. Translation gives CASSTRLAGVEETQYF.

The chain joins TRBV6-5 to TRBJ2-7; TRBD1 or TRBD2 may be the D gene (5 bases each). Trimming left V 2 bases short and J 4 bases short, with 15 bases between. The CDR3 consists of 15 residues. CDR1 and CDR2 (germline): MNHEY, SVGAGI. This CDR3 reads CASSYPGPAGYEQYF. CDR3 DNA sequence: TGTGCCAGCAGTTACCCGGGGCCAGCCGGGTACGAGCAGTACTTC.

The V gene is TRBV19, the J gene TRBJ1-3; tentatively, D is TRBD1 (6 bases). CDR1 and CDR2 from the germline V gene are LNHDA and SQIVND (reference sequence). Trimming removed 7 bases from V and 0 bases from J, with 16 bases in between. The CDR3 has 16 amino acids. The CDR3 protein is CASIGGGLPSGNTIYF. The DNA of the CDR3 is TGTGCCAGTATTGGTGGGGGGCTTCCCTCTGGAAACACCATATATTTT.